This T cell receptor beta chain was recovered during a study of T cells in Graves' hyperthyroidism and ophthalmopathy. Germline-derived CDR1 and CDR2 are ENHRY and SYGVKD. This CDR3 has 14 amino acids. The study based diagnoses on clinical symptoms, serum thyroxine and TRAb, thyroid ultrasound and orbital computed tomography. Of note for this clonotype: Antigen: not known. Compared with germline, one end of the junction differs, possibly owing to a read error.

Amplified TCR beta CDR3 regions derived from RNA transcripts. Initially, a first-round RT-PCR of the TCR CDR3 employed the HTBI primer set. TCRdb reprocessed the multiplex PCR reads via MiXCR and lists one record per CDR3 protein. This sample carries 500,000 to 650,000 distinct CDR3 sequences, 40% to 50% of them seen once, and the ten largest clones take around 44%. The study, taken as a whole, reports: Ophthalmopathy cases were set apart from stable hyperthyroidism by a 13 V-J model. Most thyroid clonotypes expanded above 0.001 appeared in blood too. Ophthalmopathy onset followed model prediction by a median approximately 5.9 months.

The sequence came from an adult woman with Graves' disease, either hyperthyroidism or ophthalmopathy (not recorded which). The gene calls are TRBV10-3 and TRBJ1-1; D remains ambiguous. The sequenced sample was peripheral blood or thyroid tissue (not recorded which). The CDR3 bases are TGTACCATCAGCCTAACAGAATGGAACACTGAAGCTTTCTTT. Translating it yields CTISLTEWNTEAFF.